This TCR beta chain was captured in a study of chemoradiotherapy in HPV16-positive cancers. Findings and caveats of the study: For HPV16-positive patients, expanding HPV-responsive T cells associated with longer recurrence-free survival. Non-HPV-specific T cells did not expand in tumors during treatment, whereas candidate HPV-specific clones and E7-related motifs did.

Repeated repertoire sampling spanned the course of chemoradiotherapy. Note on this clone: Its antigen is unidentified.

The CDR3 extends over 13 amino acids. Unmatched junction bases numbered 8, after V lost 7 bases and J lost 3 bases. The germline CDR1 and CDR2 sequences are SQVTM and ANQGSEA. Profiling relied on immunoSEQ multiplex PCR, and the TCRdb table lists in-frame clones only, not all of them. The sample shows 53,000 or so clones, more than 75% of them seen only once. This TCR was sampled from a human donor with HPV-associated anogenital cancer. This rearrangement joins TRBV29-1 to TRBJ2-7; 8 bases are a match to TRBD1. The sample in question was blood, obtained from a patient who underwent chemoradiotherapy. CDR3 nucleotides: TGCAGCGCCTCAGGGGGCGAGTACTACGAGCAGTACTTC. It codes for CSASGGEYYEQYF.